This TCR beta chain was sequenced in a study of CD8 T cells in ankylosing spondylitis. Study-wide findings and caveats: A subset of motif variants has previously been described in the synovial fluid and blood of reactive arthritis. As reported, disease-linked clones showed significant enrichment in matched ankylosing spondylitis synovial fluid. Among TCR beta sequences, a motif of eight highly homologous variants appeared characteristic of ankylosing spondylitis blood.

The CDR3 extends over 15 amino acids. V was pared by 1 base and J by 8 bases, with 14 bases between. The germline gives CDR1 SGHAT, CDR2 FQNNGV. This clonotype has ten or more counts. Its antigen is currently unknown. Quantitative 5'-RACE was performed with molecular barcodes, and it yielded the TCR beta libraries. TCRdb processed the 5' RACE reads anew with MiXCR; each CDR3 protein has one entry. The sample consists of about 540,000 distinct CDR3 sequences, roughly an eighth of them appearing once. The clonotype originates from a male donor with ankylosing spondylitis. This rearrangement joins TRBV11-2 to TRBJ1-4; D is unclear. The sample taken for sequencing was blood, either unsorted or a sorted T cell fraction (not recorded which). Here the CDR3 DNA reads TGTGCCAGCAGCTTAGGAGCGCAGAGTGGGGAAAAACTGTTTTTT. Its translation: CASSLGAQSGEKLFF.